This passage covers 9 T cell receptor beta chains from one sample sequenced in a study of blood T cell repertoires in COVID-19. Assay: immunoSEQ multiplex PCR; the TCRdb copy retains only in-frame clones and omits some. The sample shows about 69,000 clones, around 77% of them seen only once. Sequenced material: peripheral blood. The receptor set was obtained from a man between 60 and 70 years old with acute or convalescent COVID-19.

The genes are TRBV5-1 and TRBJ2-2; the D gene is possibly TRBD2 (6 bases). The CDR3 totals 15 residues. V was clipped by 0 bases and J by 4 bases, with 10 bases between them. Germline values: CDR1 SGHRS, CDR2 YFSETQ. The CDR3 DNA is TGCGCCAGCAGCTTGGTACGGGGAGGCACCGGGGAGCTGTTTTTT. Amino acids: CASSLVRGGTGELFF. Supplemented by reference TRBV5-1 and TRBJ2-2, the full variable domain reads KAGVTQTPRYLIKTRGQQVTLSCSPISGHRSVSWYQQTPGQGLQFLFEYFSETQRNKGNFPGRFSGRQFSNSRSEMNVSTLELGDSALYLCASSLVRGGTGELFFGEGSRLTVL.

J is TRBJ1-1 and V is TRBV12-3 or TRBV12-4; D gene unclear. This CDR3 has 12 amino acids. Trimming took 1 base from V and 3 from J, leaving 3 bases between them. The CDR3 coding sequence is TGTGCCAGCAGTTTAGGGCACACTGAAGCTTTCTTT. Amino acid sequence: CASSLGHTEAFF.

The chain has TRBV18 and TRBJ2-1, with D possibly matching TRBD1 (6 bases). The CDR3 length is 14 residues. Germline V gene sequence: CDR1 KGHSH, CDR2 LQKENI. Trimming took 3 bases from V and 6 from J, leaving 12 bases between them. The CDR3 sequence is CASSPPTGSNEQFF. In DNA form, the CDR3 reads TGTGCCAGCTCACCCCCGACAGGTTCCAATGAGCAGTTCTTC. Full variable domain (remainder filled in from reference TRBV18 and TRBJ2-1): NAGVMQNPRHLVRRRGQEARLRCSPMKGHSHVYWYRQLPEEGLKFMVYLQKENIIDESGMPKERFSAEFPKEGPSILRIQQVVRGDSAAYFCASSPPTGSNEQFFGPGTRLTVL.

J is TRBJ2-5 and V is TRBV3-1 (or the pseudogene TRBV3-2), with 7 bases identical to TRBD1. This CDR3 region has 15 residues. Per germline, CDR1 LGHDT and CDR2 YNNKEL (reference sequence). The V and J ends lost 2 bases and 1 base, in that order; junction bases with no gene match: 4. Here the CDR3 DNA reads TGTGCCAGCAGCCAACCCGGGACAGCCCAAGAGACCCAGTACTTC. Amino acid sequence: CASSQPGTAQETQYF.

The V gene is TRBV5-1, the J gene TRBJ2-1; 10 bases line up with TRBD1. J gave up 3 bases and V 4 bases, and 1 base lay outside the gene matches. Germline loops: CDR1 SGHRS, CDR2 YFSETQ. The CDR3 spans 14 residues. The CDR3 spells CASSRDRGYNEQFF. DNA of the CDR3: TGCGCCAGCAGCCGGGACAGGGGCTACAATGAGCAGTTCTTC.

The chain has TRBV27 and TRBJ2-2; 7 positions agree with TRBD1. After removal of 2 bases from V and 7 bases from J, the junction contained 10 bases not matched to a gene. Germline-derived CDR1 and CDR2 are MNHEY and SMNVEV (reference sequence). The CDR3 spans 16 residues. For the CDR3, the DNA is TGTGCCAGCAGTTTAGATGGGGACAGCGAACGCGGGGAGCTGTTTTTT. Residues: CASSLDGDSERGELFF.

This chain connects TRBV4-3 to TRBJ1-5; maybe TRBD1 (5 bases). Germline V gives CDR1 LGHNA, CDR2 YSLEER. Trimming took off 0 bases at V and 1 base at J, with 10 bases between the two ends. The length of the CDR3 is 16 residues. CDR3 protein: CASSQEGGISNQPQHF. The CDR3 region has the DNA TGCGCCAGCAGCCAAGAGGGGGGGATAAGCAATCAGCCCCAGCATTTT.

The genes are TRBV2 and TRBJ1-5, with D unresolved. CDR3 length: 15 residues. Germline assignment: CDR1 SNHLY and CDR2 FYNNEI. V was trimmed by 6 bases and J by 0 bases, leaving 12 bases between them. The CDR3 bases are TGTGCCAGCAGCCCTTCGGGGTATAGCAATCAGCCCCAGCATTTT. Protein: CASSPSGYSNQPQHF.

The chain combines TRBV18 with TRBJ2-5, with D possibly TRBD2 on 6 matching bases. This CDR3 has 17 residues. V lost 2 bases to trimming and J lost 4 bases, with 20 bases between them. Germline values: CDR1 KGHSH, CDR2 LQKENI. The CDR3 sequence is CASSPGHRGSFRETQYF. DNA for the CDR3: TGTGCCAGCTCACCAGGGCATCGGGGGAGTTTCAGAGAGACCCAGTACTTC.